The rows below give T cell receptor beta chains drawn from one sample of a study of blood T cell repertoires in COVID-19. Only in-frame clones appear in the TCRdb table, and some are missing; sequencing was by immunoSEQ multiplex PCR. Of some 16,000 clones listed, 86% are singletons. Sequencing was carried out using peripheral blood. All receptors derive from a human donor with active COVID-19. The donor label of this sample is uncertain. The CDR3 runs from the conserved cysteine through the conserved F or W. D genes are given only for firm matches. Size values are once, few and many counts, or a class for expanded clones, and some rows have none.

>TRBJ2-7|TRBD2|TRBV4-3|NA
CASSQGLAGTYEQYF
TGCGCCAGCAGCCAAGGACTAGCGGGGACATACGAGCAGTACTTC
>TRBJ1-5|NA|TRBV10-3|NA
CAISEVRGGPNQPQHF
TGTGCCATCAGTGAGGTTAGGGGCGGACCAAATCAGCCCCAGCATTTT
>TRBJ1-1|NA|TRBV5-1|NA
CASSPFPGQNTEAFF
TGCGCCAGCAGCCCATTCCCGGGACAGAACACTGAAGCTTTCTTT
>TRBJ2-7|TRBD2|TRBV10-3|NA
CAISERGDSRQYF
TGTGCCATCAGCGAGCGGGGGGACTCCAGGCAGTACTTC
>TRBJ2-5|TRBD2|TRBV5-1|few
CASSPGTIFSSETQYF
TGCGCCAGCAGCCCCGGGACTATTTTTAGTTCAGAGACCCAGTACTTC
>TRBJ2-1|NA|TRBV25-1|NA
CASSGTLDNEQFF
TGTGCCAGCAGTGGGACTCTTGACAATGAGCAGTTCTTC
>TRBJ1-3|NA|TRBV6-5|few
CASSLQGYSGNTIYF
TGTGCCAGCAGTCTACAGGGATACTCTGGAAACACCATATATTTT
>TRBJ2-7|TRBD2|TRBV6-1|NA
CASSEVFGGGANEQYF
TGTGCCAGCAGTGAAGTGTTCGGCGGGGGGGCAAACGAGCAGTACTTC
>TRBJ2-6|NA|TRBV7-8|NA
CASSLARSGANVLTF
TGTGCCAGCAGCTTGGCCCGCTCTGGGGCCAACGTCCTGACTTTC
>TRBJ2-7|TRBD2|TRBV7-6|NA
CASSPRLAGGHEQYF
TGTGCCAGCAGCCCGCGACTAGCGGGGGGGCACGAGCAGTACTTC
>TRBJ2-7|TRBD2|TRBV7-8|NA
CASSLVARGSYEQYF
TGTGCCAGCAGCTTAGTGGCGCGGGGGTCCTACGAGCAGTACTTC
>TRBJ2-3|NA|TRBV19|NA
CASSIGSGTSTDTQYF
TGTGCCAGTAGTATAGGTAGCGGCACTAGCACAGATACGCAGTATTTT
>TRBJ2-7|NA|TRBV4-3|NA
CASSQVPSYEQYF
TGCGCCAGCAGCCAAGTTCCTAGCTACGAGCAGTACTTC
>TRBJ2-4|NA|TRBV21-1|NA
CASSKVDSGVKNIQYF
TGTGCCAGCAGCAAAGTGGACTCGGGGGTAAAAAACATTCAGTACTTC
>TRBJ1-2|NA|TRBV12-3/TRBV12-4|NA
CASSPTGVYGYTF
TGTGCCAGCAGTCCCACAGGCGTCTATGGCTACACCTTC
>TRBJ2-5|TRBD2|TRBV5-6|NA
CASSFGLAGQETQYF
TGTGCCAGCAGCTTCGGGTTAGCGGGACAAGAGACCCAGTACTTC
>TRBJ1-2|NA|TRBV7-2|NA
CASSIYRDYGYTF
TGTGCCAGCAGCATCTACAGGGACTATGGCTACACCTTC
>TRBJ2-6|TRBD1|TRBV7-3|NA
CASSLQGIDRGRISSGANVLTF
TGTGCCAGCAGCTTACAGGGGATAGACAGGGGGCGGATAAGCTCTGGGGCCAACGTCCTGACTTTC
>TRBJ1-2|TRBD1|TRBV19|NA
CASSRQGTNYGYTF
TGTGCCAGTAGCAGACAGGGTACTAACTATGGCTACACCTTC
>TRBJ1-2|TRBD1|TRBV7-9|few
CASSSGQLYGYTF
TGTGCCAGCAGCTCGGGACAGCTCTATGGCTACACCTTC
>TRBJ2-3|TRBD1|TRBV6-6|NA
CASSWTGPTDTQYF
TGTGCCAGCAGTTGGACAGGGCCCACAGATACGCAGTATTTT
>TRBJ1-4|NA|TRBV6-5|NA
CASKTGEGTNEKLFF
TGTGCCAGCAAGACGGGGGAAGGAACTAATGAAAAACTGTTTTTT
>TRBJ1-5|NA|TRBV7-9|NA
CASSSSVNPQHF
TGTGCCAGCAGCTCATCAGTTAACCCCCAGCATTTT
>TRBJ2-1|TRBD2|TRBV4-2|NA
CASSQGPGGGVQGNEQFF
TGTGCCAGCAGCCAAGGGCCGGGCGGGGGGGTTCAGGGAAATGAGCAGTTCTTC
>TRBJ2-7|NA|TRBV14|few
CASSQDLASYEQYF
TGTGCCAGCAGCCAAGATCTTGCGTCCTACGAGCAGTACTTC
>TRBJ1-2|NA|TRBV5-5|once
CASSLGGVYNYGYTF
TGTGCCAGCAGCCTAGGGGGGGTATACAACTATGGCTACACCTTC
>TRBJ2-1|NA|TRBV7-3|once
CASSAEPGLSKNNEQFF
TGTGCCAGCAGCGCTGAGCCCGGACTGAGTAAAAACAATGAGCAGTTCTTC
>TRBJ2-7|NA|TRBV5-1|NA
CASSLDRAYEQYF
TGCGCCAGCAGCTTGGACAGGGCCTACGAGCAGTACTTC
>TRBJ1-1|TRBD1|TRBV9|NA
CASSVEGTVNTEAFF
TGTGCCAGCAGCGTAGAAGGGACAGTGAACACTGAAGCTTTCTTT
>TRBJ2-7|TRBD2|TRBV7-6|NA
CASSLELGLASYEQYF
TGTGCCAGCAGCTTAGAGTTGGGACTAGCGTCCTACGAGCAGTACTTC
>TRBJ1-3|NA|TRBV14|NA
CASSPTPRSGNTIYF
TGTGCCAGCAGCCCAACCCCTCGGTCTGGAAACACCATATATTTT
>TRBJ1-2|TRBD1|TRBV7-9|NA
CASSLQGAAVLGYTF
TGTGCCAGCAGCTTACAGGGGGCGGCGGTGTTAGGCTACACCTTC
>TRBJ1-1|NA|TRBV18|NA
CASSPTRQDEAFF
TGTGCCAGCTCACCCACTAGACAGGACGAAGCTTTCTTT
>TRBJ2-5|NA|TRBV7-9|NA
CASSSQETQYF
TGTGCCAGCAGCTCGCAAGAGACCCAGTACTTC
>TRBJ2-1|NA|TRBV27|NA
CASTPSWGDSYNEQFF
TGTGCCAGCACCCCGAGTTGGGGGGACTCCTACAATGAGCAGTTCTTC
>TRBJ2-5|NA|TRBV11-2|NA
CASSLGFRDHQETQYF
TGTGCCAGCAGCTTAGGGTTCCGGGATCACCAAGAGACCCAGTACTTC
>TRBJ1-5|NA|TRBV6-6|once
CASNTAGGDQHF
TGTGCCAGCAACACCGCCGGGGGGGACCAGCATTTT
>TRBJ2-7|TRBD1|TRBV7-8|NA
CASSPDRDAHEQYF
TGTGCCAGCAGCCCTGACAGGGACGCCCACGAGCAGTACTTC
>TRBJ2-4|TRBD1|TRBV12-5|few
CASGLVVGTGVLFSKNIQYF
TGTGCTAGTGGTTTGGTAGTCGGGACAGGGGTATTGTTTAGCAAAAACATTCAGTACTTC
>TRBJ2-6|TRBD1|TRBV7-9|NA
CASSSQTGTGANVLTF
TGTGCCAGCAGCTCCCAGACAGGGACTGGGGCCAACGTCCTGACTTTC
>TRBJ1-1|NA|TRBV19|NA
CASSPQGLNTEAFF
TGTGCCAGTAGTCCCCAGGGGTTGAACACTGAAGCTTTCTTT
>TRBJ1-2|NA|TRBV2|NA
CASSAVEYYGYTF
TGTGCCAGCAGTGCAGTGGAGTACTATGGCTACACCTTC
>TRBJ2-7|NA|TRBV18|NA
CASSPPGSDYEQYF
TGTGCCAGCTCACCGCCTGGGAGTGACTACGAGCAGTACTTC
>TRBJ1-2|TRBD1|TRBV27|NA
CASRLQGASPLDGYTF
TGTGCCAGCAGGCTACAGGGGGCCTCTCCCCTGGATGGCTACACCTTC
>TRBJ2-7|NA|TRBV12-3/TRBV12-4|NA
CASSFEGIEQYF
TGTGCCAGCAGTTTTGAGGGTATCGAGCAGTACTTC
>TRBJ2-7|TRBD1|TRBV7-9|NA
CASSTRQGYYEQYF
TGTGCCAGCAGCACACGACAGGGATACTACGAGCAGTACTTC
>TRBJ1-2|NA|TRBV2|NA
CASNGGDNYGYTF
TGTGCCAGTAATGGGGGCGATAACTATGGCTACACCTTC
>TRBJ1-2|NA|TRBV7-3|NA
CASSPQQGYGYTF
TGTGCCAGCAGCCCCCAACAGGGTTATGGCTACACCTTC
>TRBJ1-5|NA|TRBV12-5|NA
CASGLARGNQPQHF
TGTGCTAGTGGTTTGGCCAGGGGCAATCAGCCCCAGCATTTT
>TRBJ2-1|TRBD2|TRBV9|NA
CASSPRTSRSSYNEQFF
TGTGCCAGCAGCCCACGGACTAGCCGGAGCTCCTACAATGAGCAGTTCTTC
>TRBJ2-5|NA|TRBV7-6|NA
CASSPAGQETQYF
TGTGCCAGCAGCCCCGCGGGGCAAGAGACCCAGTACTTC
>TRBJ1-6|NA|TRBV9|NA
CASSVGESPLHF
TGTGCCAGCAGCGTAGGAGAATCACCCCTCCACTTT